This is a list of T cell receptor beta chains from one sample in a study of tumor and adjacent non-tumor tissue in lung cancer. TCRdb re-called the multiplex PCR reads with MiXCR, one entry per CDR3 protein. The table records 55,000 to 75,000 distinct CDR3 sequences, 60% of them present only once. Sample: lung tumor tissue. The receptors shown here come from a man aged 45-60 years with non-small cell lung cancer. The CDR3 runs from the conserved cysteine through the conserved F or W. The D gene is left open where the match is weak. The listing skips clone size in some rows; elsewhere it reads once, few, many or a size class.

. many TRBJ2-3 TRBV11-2 CASSSHGGENTQYF TGTGCCAGCAGCTCTCATGGGGGCGAGAATACGCAGTATTTT
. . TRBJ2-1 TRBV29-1 CNVGTSSGNSYNEQFF TGCAACGTTGGAACCTCTAGTGGGAATTCCTACAATGAGCAGTTCTTC
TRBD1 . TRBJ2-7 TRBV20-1 CSARDGGGQGSYGQYF TGCAGTGCTAGAGATGGGGGGGGACAGGGTTCCTACGGGCAGTACTTC
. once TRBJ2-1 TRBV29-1 CSLVSERGSYNEQFF TGCAGCCTTGTGAGCGAGAGGGGTTCCTACAATGAGCAGTTCTTC
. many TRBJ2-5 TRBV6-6 CASSYSGAETQYF TGTGCCAGCAGTTACTCCGGGGCCGAGACCCAGTACTTC
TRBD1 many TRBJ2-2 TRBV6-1 CASSSYSGTGNTGELFF TGTGCCAGCAGCTCTTATTCCGGGACAGGGAACACCGGGGAGCTGTTTTTT
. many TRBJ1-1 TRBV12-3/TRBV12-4 CASSLIPRLAFF TGTGCCAGCAGTTTAATTCCTAGGTTGGCTTTCTTT
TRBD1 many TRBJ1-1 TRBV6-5 CASSKATGGTEAFF TGTGCCAGCAGTAAGGCTACAGGGGGCACTGAAGCTTTCTTT
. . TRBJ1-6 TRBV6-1 CPSSVWTPNSPFHF TGTCCCAGCAGTGTGTGGACACCCAATTCACCCTTCCACTTT
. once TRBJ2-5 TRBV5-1 CAGSFLSGIQETQYF TGCGCCGGCAGCTTCCTTTCGGGGATCCAAGAGACCCAGTACTTC
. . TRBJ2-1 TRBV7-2 CASSFRYNKQFF TGTGCCAGCAGCTTCCGGTACAATAAGCAGTTCTTC
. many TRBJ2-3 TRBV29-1 CSVGQNTDTQYF TGCAGCGTTGGTCAAAACACAGATACGCAGTATTTT
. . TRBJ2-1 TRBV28 CASSLTAGFSYNEQFF TGTGCCAGCAGTTTAACGGCGGGTTTCTCCTACAATGAGCAGTTCTTC
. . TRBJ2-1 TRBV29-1 CSAEWESEQFF TGCAGCGCCGAATGGGAAAGTGAGCAGTTCTTC
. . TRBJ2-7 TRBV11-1 CASNLEGQSYEQYF TGCGCCAGCAACTTGGAGGGACAATCCTACGAGCAGTATTTC
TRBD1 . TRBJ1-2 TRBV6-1 CASSLQGAYDYTF TGTGCCAGCAGCTTACAGGGGGCATATGACTACACCTTC
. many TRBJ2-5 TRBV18 CASSRPRGTQYF TGTGCCAGCTCAAGACCCCGAGGGACCCAGTACTTC
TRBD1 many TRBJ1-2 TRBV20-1 CSARAETGYYGYTF TGCAGTGCTAGAGCCGAGACAGGGTACTATGGCTACACCTTC
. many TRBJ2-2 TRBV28 CASSLSETGELFF TGTGCCAGCAGTTTATCGGAGACCGGGGAGCTGTTTTTT
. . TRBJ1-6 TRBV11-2 CASSLSTQGFISPLHF TGTGCCAGCAGCTTATCAACCCAGGGTTTCATTTCACCCCTCCACTTT
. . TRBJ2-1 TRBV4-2 CASSRGGGSNNNEQFF TGTGCCAGCAGCCGAGGGGGGGGGTCAAACAACAATGAGCAGTTCTTC
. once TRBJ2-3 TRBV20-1 CNSRRGGPKDTQYF TGCAATTCTAGGCGCGGGGGCCCCAAGGATACGCAGTATTTT
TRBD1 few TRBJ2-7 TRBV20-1 CSAERDSSFLLEQYF TGCAGTGCTGAGAGGGACAGCTCTTTCCTTCTCGAGCAGTACTTC
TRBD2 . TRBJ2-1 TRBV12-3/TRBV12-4 CASFGGGYNEQFF TGTGCCAGTTTCGGGGGGGGGTACAATGAGCAGTTCTTC
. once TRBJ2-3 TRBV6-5 CASSHLVVDTQYF TGTGCCAGCAGTCACCTCGTGGTAGATACGCAGTATTTT
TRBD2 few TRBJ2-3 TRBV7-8 CASSLLGLAGTDTQYF TGTGCCAGCAGCTTATTGGGACTAGCGGGCACAGATACGCAGTATTTT
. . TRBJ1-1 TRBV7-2 CASSLGGAATEAFF TGTGCCAGCAGCTTGGGGGGCGCGGCCACTGAAGCTTTCTTT
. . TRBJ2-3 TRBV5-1 CASSLAGVSTDTQYF TGCGCCAGCAGCTTGGCGGGAGTCAGCACAGATACGCAGTATTTT
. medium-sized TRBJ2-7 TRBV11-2 CASSRTNSYEQYF TGTGCCAGCAGCCGGACTAACTCCTACGAGCAGTACTTC
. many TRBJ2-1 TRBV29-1 CSVVGFNEQFF TGCAGCGTTGTCGGCTTCAATGAGCAGTTCTTC
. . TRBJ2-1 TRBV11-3 CASSIEGRSRNEQSF TGTGCCAGCAGCATCGAAGGGCGGTCCCGCAATGAGCAGTCCTTC
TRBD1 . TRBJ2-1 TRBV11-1 CVSSLGTGHNNEQFF TGTGTCAGCAGCTTAGGGACAGGGCACAACAATGAGCAGTTCTTC
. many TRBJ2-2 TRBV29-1 CSATRPQSTGELFF TGCAGCGCGACTAGGCCACAGAGTACCGGGGAGCTGTTTTTT
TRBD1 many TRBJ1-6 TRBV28 CASRETGISPLHF TGTGCCAGCCGGGAGACAGGGATCTCACCCCTCCACTTT
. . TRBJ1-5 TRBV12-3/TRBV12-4 CANSFMTGQPQRF TGTGCCAACAGCTTCATGACAGGTCAGCCCCAGCGTTTT
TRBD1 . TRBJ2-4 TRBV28 CASSLPDRGNIQYF TGTGCCAGTAGTTTACCGGACAGGGGAAACATTCAGTACTTC
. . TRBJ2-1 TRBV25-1 CASSQSGSYNEQFF TGTGCCAGCAGCCAGAGCGGTTCCTACAATGAGCAGTTCTTC
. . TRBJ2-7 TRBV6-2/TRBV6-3 CASSYSGGGPYEQYF TGTGCCAGCAGTTACTCAGGCGGGGGCCCGTACGAGCAGTACTTC